Below are 13 T cell receptor beta chains sequenced from a single sample in a study of shared clonotypes between healthy human individuals. Method: immunoSEQ multiplex PCR; TCRdb's copy keeps in-frame clones and lacks some. In the table there are about 770,000 clones, about two thirds of which are singletons. What was sequenced was memory CD4+ T cells sorted from blood. The subset here: CD45RA-negative fraction. The receptor set was obtained from a woman in her 30s in good health.

The CDR3 nucleotides read TGTGCCAGCAGTGGGGGCTGGGGGTCCCACGGGGAAAATCAGCCCCAGCATTTT. Translation gives CASSGGWGSHGENQPQHF. The V gene is TRBV28, the J gene TRBJ1-5; D perhaps matches TRBD1 (6 bases). This CDR3 is 18 amino acids long. CDR1 MDHEN and CDR2 SYDVKM come from the germline V gene. V lost 5 bases, J lost 4 bases, and 24 bases lay in between.

V gene TRBV18 combines with J gene TRBJ1-5, with 9 bases fitting TRBD1. This CDR3 has 14 amino acids. Trimming removed 5 bases from V and 5 bases from J; junction bases left unmatched: 4. Germline V gene data show CDR1 as KGHSH and CDR2 as LQKENI. Written as DNA, the CDR3 is TGTGCCAGCTCAACGGGACAGGGCGATCAGCCCCAGCATTTT. Encoded protein: CASSTGQGDQPQHF.

For the CDR3, the DNA is TGCGCCAGCAGCTTGGGGGGACTAGCGGTCCGGAGGGAGCTGTTTTTT. The encoded protein is CASSLGGLAVRRELFF. This rearrangement joins TRBV5-1 to TRBJ2-2; 11 nucleotides match TRBD2. The trim removed 0 bases at V and 9 bases at J, leaving 7 bases unmatched. This CDR3 contains 16 residues. The germline gives CDR1 SGHRS, CDR2 YFSETQ.

The chain couples TRBV28 to TRBJ2-7, with TRBD1 identical over 9 bases. The CDR3 has 14 residues. Germline values: CDR1 MDHEN, CDR2 SYDVKM. Unmatched junction bases numbered 9, after V lost 5 bases and J lost 7 bases. The CDR3, as DNA: TGTGCCAGCAGTCCCGGGGACAGGGCTGGGGAGCAGTACTTC. Residues: CASSPGDRAGEQYF.

This chain uses TRBV28 with TRBJ1-2; tentative D call: TRBD1 (5 bases). Trimming took 8 bases from V and 7 from J, leaving 20 bases between them. Germline V lookup: CDR1 MDHEN, CDR2 SYDVKM. The CDR3 contains 14 residues. CDR3 residues: CASLRGSNRSGYTF. CDR3 sequence (DNA): TGTGCCAGCCTAAGGGGATCCAACCGGTCTGGCTACACCTTC.

The rearrangement links TRBV29-1 to TRBJ2-3; 7 bases align to TRBD1. This CDR3 has 14 amino acids. The V and J ends lost 3 bases and 7 bases, in that order; junction bases with no gene match: 10. Germline V CDR1 and CDR2: SQVTM, ANQGSEA. The CDR3 nucleotides are TGCAGCGTTGAGAGGTGGGACAGAGGAAATACGCAGTATTTT. This sequence encodes CSVERWDRGNTQYF.

The CDR3 bases are TGTGCCAGCAGCTTAGGAGGGGGCGCGAACAATGAGCAGTTCTTC. The encoded protein is CASSLGGGANNEQFF. This chain joins TRBV11-2 and TRBJ2-1, with TRBD1 matching over 7 bases. After removal of 1 base from V and 5 bases from J, the junction contained 5 bases not matched to a gene. The CDR3 has 15 amino acids. Germline CDR1 SGHAT, CDR2 FQNNGV. Looking up the rest from reference TRBV11-2 and TRBJ2-1 gives the full variable domain: EAGVAQSPRYKIIEKRQSVAFWCNPISGHATLYWYQQILGQGPKLLIQFQNNGVVDDSQLPKDRFSAERLKGVDSTLKIQPAKLEDSAVYLCASSLGGGANNEQFFGPGTRLTVL.

The chain employs TRBV6-5 and TRBJ1-1; 7 positions match TRBD1. The CDR3 is made up of 15 amino acids. V was pared by 6 bases and J by 1 base, with 8 bases of the junction left unmatched. From germline, CDR1 is MNHEY and CDR2 SVGAGI. CDR3 residues: CASSQPGGENTEAFF. Here the CDR3 DNA reads TGTGCCAGCAGCCAACCAGGGGGTGAGAACACTGAAGCTTTCTTT.

V usage is TRBV29-1 and J usage is TRBJ1-1, with D perhaps TRBD1 (5 bases). V lost 5 bases, J lost 1 base, and 8 bases lay in between. The CDR3 spans 12 residues. Germline V gene sequence: CDR1 SQVTM, CDR2 ANQGSEA. CDR3 sequence reads: CSVHTGNTEAFF. CDR3 coding DNA: TGCAGCGTTCATACAGGGAACACTGAAGCTTTCTTT. The full variable domain, in which reference TRBV29-1 and TRBJ1-1 provide the parts outside the CDR3, is SAVISQKPSRDICQRGTSLTIQCQVDSQVTMMFWYRQQPGQSLTLIATANQGSEATYESGFVIDKFPISRPNLTFSTLTVSNMSPEDSSIYLCSVHTGNTEAFFGQGTRLTVV.

V is TRBV19 and J is TRBJ1-4; no clear D gene. V was pared by 2 bases and J by 6 bases, with 13 bases between. The CDR3 runs to 15 residues. Germline V gives CDR1 LNHDA, CDR2 SQIVND (reference sequence). Written as DNA, the CDR3 is TGTGCCAGTAGTATATCCCCCGCGCAAGATGAAAAACTGTTTTTT. Translated: CASSISPAQDEKLFF.

This sequence joins TRBV4-1 and TRBJ1-5; D not certain. Germline assignment: CDR1 MGHRA and CDR2 YSYEKL. V lost 0 bases to trimming and J lost 3 bases, with 3 bases between them. CDR3 length equals 13 residues. CDR3 loop: CASSQELNQPQHF. CDR3 DNA: TGCGCCAGCAGCCAAGAACTCAATCAGCCCCAGCATTTT.

This clone was seen many times. The CDR3 nucleotides are TGCGCCAGCAGTAACGGACTAGCGCCCACCTACAATGAGCAGTTCTTC. Its translation: CASSNGLAPTYNEQFF. The chain joins TRBV10-1 to TRBJ2-1; 9 nucleotides align to TRBD2. The CDR3 contains 16 residues. The germline gives CDR1 WNHNN, CDR2 SYGVQD (reference sequence). Trimming removed 5 bases from V and 2 bases from J; junction bases left unmatched: 7.

V and J are TRBV5-1 and TRBJ2-6; TRBD1 matches at 9 bases. The V segment lost 4 bases and the J segment 1 base; nucleotides outside the gene matches: 6. The length of the CDR3 is 17 residues. Germline V CDR1 and CDR2: SGHRS, YFSETQ. In DNA, the CDR3 is TGCGCCAGCAGCCCCACAGGGGGCGGTTCTGGGGCCAACGTCCTGACTTTC. As protein: CASSPTGGGSGANVLTF.